Listed here are 2 T cell receptor beta chains from one sample, sequenced in a study of tumor-infiltrating lymphocytes in primary liver carcinoma (dated by TCRdb to about 2017). The sequencing machine was an Illumina HiSeq 2500. A constant-region primer and ProtoScript II reverse transcriptase were used to reverse-transcribe TCRbeta-specific cDNA from around 480 ng total RNA. Construction of the TCRbeta libraries relied on three nested rounds of multiplex PCR, following a slightly modified ARM-PCR procedure. The first two PCR rounds used multiplex TRBV1-TRBV30 forward primers with a Cbeta reverse primer, each for 10 cycles. TCRdb reworked the public reads: Q25 trimming with fastp, MiXCR clone assembly, productive beta chains retained. Rows are combined by CDR3 protein, so each entry shows the most common genes and DNA. The sample profile shows 250,000 to 350,000 distinct CDR3 sequences; about 50% of them were found once. The ten largest clones represent around 15% of the sample.

Blood RNA was extracted from unsorted whole blood using TRIzol reagent, and germline DNA was obtained with the DNeasy Blood & Tissue kit. The sequenced sample consisted of peripheral blood. The receptors shown here come from a woman aged 25 to 39 with primary liver carcinoma and hepatitis B virus infection.

The gene calls are TRBV30 and TRBJ1-1; D is unclear. The CDR3 spans 11 residues. Per germline, CDR1 GTSNPN and CDR2 SVGIG (reference sequence). Deletions cut 4 bases from V and 0 bases from J, with 3 bases between. The CDR3 DNA reads as TGTGCCTGGAAAGTGAACACTGAAGCTTTCTTT. Its translation is CAWKVNTEAFF.

The V call is TRBV6-5, the J call TRBJ2-7; possible D gene TRBD2, 6 bases. The CDR3 spans 16 residues. Per the germline V gene, CDR1 is MNHEY and CDR2 is SVGAGI. Trimming took 2 bases from V and 0 from J, leaving 14 bases between them. CDR3 DNA: TGTGCCAGCAGTTACCGTCGGTTGGGGGGCTCCTACGAGCAGTACTTC. The encoded protein is CASSYRRLGGSYEQYF.